This entry features one T cell receptor beta chain sequence. The table came from immunoSEQ multiplex PCR; TCRdb's copy has only in-frame clones and leaves some out. The sample lists some 310,000 clones, 70% to 90% occurring once. The data were obtained in a study of cytomegalovirus exposure and HLA in healthy donors. Germline CDR1 and CDR2: SGHTA and FQGNSA. V was pared by 2 bases and J by 5 bases, with 2 bases of the junction left unmatched. The CDR3 has 14 amino acids. Specimen: PBMCs. This clonotype was sampled from a man aged 30 to 45 in good health and CMV-seronegative. The chain uses TRBV7-2 and TRBJ2-2, with TRBD2 identical over 7 bases. CDR3 in DNA: TGTGCCAGCAGCTTATCTAGCGGTACCGGGGAGCTGTTTTTT. It codes for CASSLSSGTGELFF. Using reference TRBV7-2 and TRBJ2-2 for the parts outside the CDR3, the full variable domain is GAGVSQSPSNKVTEKGKDVELRCDPISGHTALYWYRQSLGQGLEFLIYFQGNSAPDKSGLPSDRFSAERTGGSVSTLTIQRTQQEDSAVYLCASSLSSGTGELFFGEGSRLTVL.